This T cell receptor (beta chain) was documented in a study of spatial heterogeneity in lung cancer. Study-wide context: Untreated early-stage non-small cell lung cancer patients, 72 in total, were the donors. Mean representation of each unique TCR and UMI combination in the raw reads exceeded nine occurrences.

The CDR3 contains 16 residues. V was pared by 3 bases and J by 8 bases, with 8 bases of the junction left unmatched. CDR1 is SGHNT and CDR2 is YYREEE in the germline V gene (reference sequence). Via MiXCR, TCRdb re-called the 5' RACE reads, giving one row per CDR3 protein. The data hold some 46,000 distinct CDR3 sequences, with approximately 12% observed a single time. Time point meaning: blood at routine non-recurrence follow-up after resection. Unsorted tumor, nontumor lung tissue or cryopreserved PBMC supplied the whole RNA. Of note for this clonotype: Its antigen is as yet unknown.

Findings and limits, study-wide: At resection, ubiquitous expanded tumor TCRs appeared in blood more than at follow-up.

This sequence joins TRBV5-4 and TRBJ2-3; 14 positions agree with TRBD2. The source was PBMCs, collected at follow-up. The source is a male donor with early-stage non-small cell lung cancer. In DNA form, the CDR3 reads TGTGCCAGCAGCTCACTGACTAGCGGGGGGGCACGTACGCAGTATTTT. Translating gives CASSSLTSGGARTQYF.